This paragraph reports one T cell receptor beta chain. Vbeta (60) and Jbeta (13) primers were used in the PCR. TCRdb keeps only in-frame clones here, not all; method: immunoSEQ multiplex PCR. The sample lists 130,000 to 150,000 clones, almost 80% occurring once. This sample was included in a study of cytomegalovirus exposure and HLA in healthy donors. This CDR3 is built from 13 residues. Germline V gene data show CDR1 as KGHSH and CDR2 as LQKENI. The V and J ends lost 5 bases and 5 bases respectively, with 9 bases between them. The TCR originated in a man younger than 35 in good health and CMV-seronegative. V and J are TRBV18 and TRBJ2-2; D is perhaps TRBD1 (5 bases). The material sequenced was PBMCs. CDR3 nucleotides: TGTGCCAGCTCAACAGACAGAACCGGGGAGCTGTTTTTT. Its translation: CASSTDRTGELFF.